This T cell receptor (beta chain) originates from a study of CXCR3-negative and CXCR3-positive naive CD8 T cells. Study-level background: Per-library TRB read counts averaged about 1.5 +/- 0.3 million, adding up to about 135 million in total.

Libraries of TRB cDNA were made by 5' RACE and carried UMIs. Following a re-call of the 5' RACE reads, TCRdb has one entry per CDR3 protein and lacks DNA. The sample holds around 120,000 distinct CDR3 sequences. On this clonotype: Its antigen is not known.

General study results and limits: Higher TRB CDR3 hydrophobicity marked CXCR3-positive naive cells relative to CXCR3-negative naive cells. Comparably high diversity marked both naive subsets, whereas memory CD8+ cells had much lower diversity. Partial loss of CXCR3 expression followed cryopreservation; most assays used fresh PBMCs.

This CDR3 is 15 amino acids long. Germline V gives CDR1 MNHEY, CDR2 SMNVEV (reference sequence). The V and J genes are TRBV27 and TRBJ2-1; TCRdb indicates TRBD2, and absent DNA this call remains unverified. The sample was naive CXCR3+ CD8+ T cells from blood. Subset of the sample: CD45RO-CCR7+CD27+CD95- naive CD8+ T cells expressing CXCR3 (TNR3+). The origin of this receptor is a human donor in good health. Some clones in this sample may be carry-over from other donors' samples. CDR3 in amino acids: CASSVRPPGGNEQFF.